Below, 2 T cell receptor beta chains from the same sample are listed, as sequenced in a study of blood T cell repertoires in COVID-19. The protocol was immunoSEQ multiplex PCR, while the TCRdb copy is restricted to in-frame clones and leaves out a portion. The sample consists of 98,000 or so clones, just over 85% of them appearing once. Sequenced material: peripheral blood. Receptor source: a woman aged 55-69 years in a cohort sampled during active or convalescent COVID-19.

This chain connects TRBV28 to TRBJ2-1, with 8 bases identical to TRBD2. Germline V gene sequence: CDR1 MDHEN, CDR2 SYDVKM. The CDR3 is 13 amino acids. The J segment lost 6 bases and the V segment lost 7 bases, leaving 5 bases of the junction unmatched. The CDR3 DNA is TGTGCCAGCAATCCGGGACTAGTCAATGAGCAGTTCTTC. It codes for CASNPGLVNEQFF.

The genes are TRBV27 and TRBJ1-4; 12 positions agree with TRBD1. The CDR3 length is 18 residues. Per the germline V gene, CDR1 is MNHEY and CDR2 is SMNVEV (reference sequence). The ends lost 3 bases at V and 7 bases at J; junction bases unmatched: 12. The CDR3 spells CASSLAPGTGGVGEKLFF. Here the CDR3 DNA reads TGTGCCAGCAGTTTGGCACCTGGGACAGGGGGCGTTGGTGAAAAACTGTTTTTT.